This T cell receptor (beta chain) was observed in a study of blood T cell repertoires in COVID-19. In the study overall: Sample material is recorded as cDNA or gDNA derived from T cells, B-cell-depleted T cells, or PBMCs.

Germline values: CDR1 PRHDT, CDR2 FYEKMQ (reference sequence). Trimming left V 5 bases short and J 4 bases short, with 11 bases between. CDR3 length: 14 amino acids. Data came from immunoSEQ multiplex PCR; TCRdb stores just in-frame clones and leaves some out. The table has some 400,000 clones, about 89% seen once; the top ten hold 0.86%. The study recruited exposed participants who had met a COVID-19 case within 2 weeks before entry. The TCR sequence derives from a woman aged 40 to 50 who had been exposed to COVID-19. Material for sequencing was PBMCs or T cells enriched from blood (not recorded which). V and J are TRBV13 and TRBJ1-4; no reliable D call. The CDR3 region is CASSRRAGNEKLFF. CDR3 coding DNA: TGTGCCAGCAGCCGGCGGGCGGGTAATGAAAAACTGTTTTTT.